This passage covers 12 T cell receptor beta chains from one sample sequenced in a study of blood T cell repertoires in COVID-19. Generated by immunoSEQ multiplex PCR, the TCRdb table keeps only in-frame clones and is missing some. The repertoire holds 130,000 to 150,000 clones, with around 84% as singletons. Material: peripheral blood. The receptors derive from a man between 60 and 75 years old with active or convalescent COVID-19.

This clone was seen only a few times. The chain uses TRBV11-2 and TRBJ2-5; 9 nucleotides line up with TRBD2. Looked up from germline, CDR1 is SGHAT and CDR2 is FQNNGV. J lost 3 bases, V lost 5 bases, and 10 bases had no gene match. The length of the CDR3 is 16 residues. DNA for the CDR3: TGTGCCAGCAGCCCGTTCGCGGGAGGGCCAAAAGAGACCCAGTACTTC. As protein: CASSPFAGGPKETQYF.

The chain combines TRBV2 with TRBJ2-1; 10 positions agree with TRBD1. The CDR3 spans 14 residues. V was pared by 7 bases and J by 3 bases, with 3 bases of the junction left unmatched. Germline values: CDR1 SNHLY, CDR2 FYNNEI. CDR3 nucleotides: TGTGCCAGCATGGGGGACAGGGGCTACAATGAGCAGTTCTTC. Translating gives CASMGDRGYNEQFF.

This sequence joins TRBV20-1 and TRBJ2-7; 8 nucleotides line up with TRBD2. V lost 3 bases and J lost 7; bases outside the gene matches: 11. The length of the CDR3 is 14 residues. Germline V CDR1 and CDR2: DFQATT, SNEGSKA (reference sequence). CDR3 nucleotide sequence: TGCAGTGCTAGTGCGGGAGGCCGCTTTGGGGAGCAGTACTTC. Protein sequence: CSASAGGRFGEQYF.

CDR3 nucleotides: TGTGCCAGCAGCGTCGGGGGGAGCTTTGGGGAGACCCAGTACTTC. Its translation: CASSVGGSFGETQYF. The chain combines TRBV9 with TRBJ2-5, with 7 nucleotides matching TRBD2. The CDR3 sequence is 15 residues long. Germline V CDR1 and CDR2: SGDLS, YYNGEE. Unmatched junction bases numbered 9, after V lost 2 bases and J lost 5 bases.

The chain has TRBV11-3 and TRBJ2-3; 8 positions match TRBD2. The germline CDR1 and CDR2 sequences are SGHNT and YENEEA. V was clipped by 6 bases and J by 1 base; unmatched bases: 6. The CDR3 is 15 amino acids. CDR3 loop: CASSRGRRGTDTQYF. The CDR3 DNA reads as TGTGCCAGCAGTCGCGGGAGGAGAGGCACAGATACGCAGTATTTT.

This clone has a handful of counts. CDR3 amino acids: CASSLYGGMGLMEQFF. The CDR3 nucleotides are TGTGCCAGCAGCTTATATGGCGGGATGGGCCTTATGGAGCAGTTCTTC. The chain recombines TRBV7-3 with TRBJ2-1, with TRBD2 as a possible D gene (6 bases). Trimming took off 2 bases at V and 10 bases at J, with 21 bases between the two ends. This CDR3 has 16 residues. Germline V CDR1 and CDR2: SGHTA, FQGTGA.

This clone has only a few counts. The chain joins TRBV19 to TRBJ2-5, with TRBD1 matching over 7 bases. This CDR3 comprises 13 residues. Germline loops: CDR1 LNHDA, CDR2 SQIVND (reference sequence). Trimming removed 5 bases from V and 5 bases from J; junction bases left unmatched: 5. The CDR3 here is CASSRRGTETQYF. The DNA for the CDR3 is TGTGCCAGTAGTCGCAGGGGGACGGAGACCCAGTACTTC.

Written as DNA, the CDR3 is TGTGCCATCAGTGACACAACTAGCGGGAGTCGGTCCTACGAGCAGTACTTC. Translated, it gives CAISDTTSGSRSYEQYF. V gene TRBV10-3 combines with J gene TRBJ2-7, with 11 bases fitting TRBD2. The germline V gene encodes CDR1 ENHRY and CDR2 SYGVKD. This CDR3 has 17 amino acids. Losses at the gene ends were 3 bases for V and 1 base for J; bases not matched to a gene: 8.

J is TRBJ1-2 and V is TRBV18; 8 bases are shared with TRBD1. This CDR3 has 14 amino acids. The germline V gene encodes CDR1 KGHSH and CDR2 LQKENI. V trimming: 2 bases; J trimming: 8 bases; junction bases outside the gene matches: 7. DNA of the CDR3: TGTGCCAGCTCACCAGCGGACAGGGTAACCGGCTACACCTTC. Translating it yields CASSPADRVTGYTF. The whole variable domain, remainder taken from reference TRBV18 and TRBJ1-2, is NAGVMQNPRHLVRRRGQEARLRCSPMKGHSHVYWYRQLPEEGLKFMVYLQKENIIDESGMPKERFSAEFPKEGPSILRIQQVVRGDSAAYFCASSPADRVTGYTFGSGTRLTVV.

With respect to this clone: Other nucleotide sequences from this sample produce the same CDR3. The rearrangement uses TRBV27 and TRBJ1-2; 8 nucleotides align to TRBD1. The CDR3 is 14 amino acids. Trimming cost V 3 bases and J 1 base; bases outside gene matches: 1. CDR1 and CDR2 from the germline V gene are MNHEY and SMNVEV (reference sequence). As DNA, the CDR3 is TGTGCCAGCAGTTTCGGACAGGGTAACTATGGCTACACCTTC. Translating gives CASSFGQGNYGYTF.

This sequence joins TRBV5-1 and TRBJ1-2, with 8 bases fitting TRBD1. V lost 0 bases to trimming and J lost 3 bases; unmatched junction nucleotides: 4. This CDR3 is built from 15 residues. Germline values: CDR1 SGHRS, CDR2 YFSETQ. CDR3 DNA: TGCGCCAGCAGCTTGGTTTCAGGGGGCGACTATGGCTACACCTTC. It codes for CASSLVSGGDYGYTF.

The CDR3 loop reads CASSLALGANTEAFF. Written as DNA, the CDR3 is TGCGCCAGCAGCTTGGCCCTCGGAGCGAACACTGAAGCTTTCTTT. The chain couples TRBV5-1 to TRBJ1-1; D uncertain. The V gene lost 0 bases and the J gene lost 1 base, with 10 bases spanning the gap. This CDR3 is built from 15 residues. Germline-derived CDR1 and CDR2 are SGHRS and YFSETQ.